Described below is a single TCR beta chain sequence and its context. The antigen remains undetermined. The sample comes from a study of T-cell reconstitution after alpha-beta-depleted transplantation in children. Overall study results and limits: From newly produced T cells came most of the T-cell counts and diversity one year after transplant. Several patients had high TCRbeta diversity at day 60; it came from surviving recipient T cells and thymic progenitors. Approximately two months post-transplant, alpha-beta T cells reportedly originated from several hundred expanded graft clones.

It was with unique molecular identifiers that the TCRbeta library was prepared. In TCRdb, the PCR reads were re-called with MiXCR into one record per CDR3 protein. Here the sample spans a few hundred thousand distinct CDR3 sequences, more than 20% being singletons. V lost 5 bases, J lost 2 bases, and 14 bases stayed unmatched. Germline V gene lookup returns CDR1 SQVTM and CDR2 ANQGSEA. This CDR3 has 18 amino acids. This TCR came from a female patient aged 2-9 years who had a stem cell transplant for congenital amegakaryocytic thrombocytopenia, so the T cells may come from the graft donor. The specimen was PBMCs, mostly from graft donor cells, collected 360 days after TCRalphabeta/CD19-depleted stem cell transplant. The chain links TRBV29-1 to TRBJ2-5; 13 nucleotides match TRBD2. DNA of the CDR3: TGCAGCGTTACGGGACTAGCGGGGCCGTTCGAGTGGCAAGAGACCCAGTACTTC. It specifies CSVTGLAGPFEWQETQYF.